Listed here are 19 T cell receptor beta chains from one sample, sequenced in a study of response to subunit inactivated influenza vaccine. TCRdb redid the calling of the RT-PCR reads with MiXCR, one entry per CDR3 protein. The sample comprises about 500,000 distinct CDR3 sequences, 16% of which are singletons, and approximately 3% rests with the top ten. The input for sequencing was CD4+ T cells sorted from PBMCs, taken less than 30 months after vaccination. The origin of the receptors is a man between 50 and 75 years old who received an inactivated influenza vaccine.

The V and J genes are TRBV7-9 and TRBJ1-1; tentatively, D is TRBD1 (6 bases). Between the trimmed V and J ends, which lost 1 base and 7 bases, there was a span of 10 bases. Germline loops: CDR1 SEHNR, CDR2 FQNEAQ (reference sequence). The CDR3 is 13 residues long. DNA for the CDR3: TGTGCCAGCAGCTTAGTAACGGACAGTGAAGCTTTCTTT. Residues: CASSLVTDSEAFF.

V gene TRBV7-2 combines with J gene TRBJ2-7, with D unresolved. Germline values: CDR1 SGHTA, CDR2 FQGNSA. Trimming shortened V by 7 bases and J by 4 bases, and 11 bases separated the two germline ends. This CDR3 region has 12 residues. The CDR3 sequence is CASTSTSYEQYF. The CDR3, as DNA: TGTGCCAGCACCTCTACGTCTTACGAGCAGTACTTC.

CDR3 region: CASSSIDGYTQYF. The CDR3 DNA sequence: TGTGCCAGCAGCTCAATCGACGGGTATACGCAGTATTTT. The rearrangement uses TRBV5-5 and TRBJ2-3; D uncertain. The germline V gene has CDR1 SGHKS and CDR2 YYEKEE (reference sequence). V shed 3 bases and J shed 7 bases, with 12 bases lying between them. CDR3 length: 13 amino acids.

The sample holds a few counts of this clonotype. V usage is TRBV6-2 or TRBV6-3 and J usage is TRBJ1-1; D remains ambiguous. The germline CDR1 and CDR2 sequences are MNHEY and SVGEGT. Trimming pared 4 bases from V and 1 base from J, leaving 13 bases between. The CDR3 runs to 15 residues. The CDR3 bases are TGTGCCAGCAGTTTTAGGAAGAACTCGAACACTGAAGCTTTCTTT. Its protein is CASSFRKNSNTEAFF.

A few counts support this clonotype. The V call is TRBV9, the J call TRBJ2-1, with D maybe TRBD2 (5 bases). The germline V gene encodes CDR1 SGDLS and CDR2 YYNGEE. Between the trimmed V and J ends, which lost 3 bases and 0 bases, there was a span of 10 bases. The CDR3 has 15 amino acids. CDR3 region: CASSDTGYSYNEQFF. For the CDR3, the DNA is TGTGCCAGCAGCGATACGGGATACTCCTACAATGAGCAGTTCTTC.

Worth noting for this clonotype: A junction boundary mismatches the germline segment, possibly from a read error. The chain couples TRBV20-1 to TRBJ1-1, with D unclear. CDR1 is DFQATT and CDR2 is SNEGSKA in the germline V gene (reference sequence). The CDR3 covers 17 residues. The CDR3 DNA follows: TGCTGTGCTAATAGCATGTTTGAGCGCCGGGGAAACACTGAAGCTTTCTTT. Translating gives CCANSMFERRGNTEAFF.

The V and J genes are TRBV4-2 and TRBJ2-4, with D maybe TRBD1 (6 bases). CDR1 LGHNA and CDR2 YNFKEQ come from the germline V gene. This CDR3 is built from 13 residues. Trimming stripped 2 bases from V and 12 bases from J, with 14 bases between. The CDR3 sequence: CASSQTGTPPQYF. In DNA, the CDR3 is TGTGCCAGCAGCCAAACTGGGACACCCCCTCAGTACTTC.

This clonotype showed up many times. The chain uses TRBV7-8 and TRBJ2-1; D not certain. Per germline, CDR1 SGHVS and CDR2 FQNEAQ. V lost 5 bases and J lost 2, with 10 bases in between. This CDR3 contains 14 residues. The chain's CDR3 is CASSPKVAYNEQFF. DNA of the CDR3: TGTGCCAGCAGCCCAAAGGTCGCCTACAATGAGCAGTTCTTC. Supplemented by reference TRBV7-8 and TRBJ2-1, the full variable domain reads GAGVSQSPRYKVAKRGQDVALRCDPISGHVSLFWYQQALGQGPEFLTYFQNEAQLDKSGLPSDRFFAERPEGSVSTLKIQRTQQEDSAVYLCASSPKVAYNEQFFGPGTRLTVL.

This chain joins TRBV4-1 and TRBJ2-1, with D tentatively TRBD1 or TRBD2 (5 bases each). With 0 bases removed from V and 7 bases from J, the gap between germline ends came to 16 bases. The CDR3 consists of 16 residues. CDR1 is MGHRA, CDR2 YSYEKL, per germline. The CDR3 loop is CASSQDGQGRGNEQFF. CDR3 DNA sequence: TGCGCCAGCAGCCAAGATGGGCAGGGAAGAGGGAATGAGCAGTTCTTC.

This chain connects TRBV7-9 to TRBJ2-7, with a possible D match to TRBD2 (5 bases). The V and J ends lost 0 bases and 0 bases respectively, with 6 bases between them. The V gene's germline CDR1 is SEHNR and CDR2 FQNEAQ (reference sequence). CDR3 length: 14 residues. The CDR3: CASSLADYSYEQYF. CDR3 DNA sequence: TGTGCCAGCAGCTTAGCAGACTACTCCTACGAGCAGTACTTC.

There are a few counts of this clonotype. The chain links TRBV29-1 to TRBJ1-4; TRBD1 is a possible D gene (5 bases). CDR3 size: 15 residues. CDR1 and CDR2 from the germline V gene are SQVTM and ANQGSEA. V was trimmed by 7 bases and J by 8 bases, leaving 23 bases between them. The CDR3 DNA reads as TGCAGCGCAGGCGTTGCAGGGCGGGAGAAAGAAAAACTGTTTTTT. This codes for CSAGVAGREKEKLFF.

This clonotype was observed a handful of times. The chain uses TRBV29-1 and TRBJ2-3, with D perhaps matching TRBD1 (5 bases). Germline V gene lookup returns CDR1 SQVTM and CDR2 ANQGSEA. There are 12 residues in the CDR3. Trimming shortened V by 4 bases and J by 4 bases, and 9 bases separated the two germline ends. This chain's CDR3 is CSVVPGPDTQYF. The CDR3 DNA follows: TGCAGCGTTGTGCCAGGGCCAGATACGCAGTATTTT.

The J gene is TRBJ2-7, the V gene TRBV6-1, with 9 bases lining up with TRBD1. Trimming at V came to 6 bases and at J to 2 bases, leaving 5 bases not matched to a gene. The CDR3 loop spans 14 amino acids. The germline gives CDR1 MNHNS, CDR2 SASEGT. CDR3 sequence (DNA): TGTGCCAGCAGCCGGGACAGGGTACCCTACGAGCAGTACTTC. This gives the protein CASSRDRVPYEQYF.

This clonotype has a handful of counts. CDR3 protein: CSAITKRKNTEAFF. CDR3 nucleotides: TGCAGCGCTATCACAAAACGGAAGAACACTGAAGCTTTCTTT. The chain employs TRBV29-1 and TRBJ1-1; no definite D call. This CDR3 spans 14 amino acids. V lost 7 bases and J lost 1, with 16 bases in between. The germline V gene encodes CDR1 SQVTM and CDR2 ANQGSEA.

A few counts support this clonotype. The chain is built from TRBV28 and TRBJ1-1; D perhaps matches TRBD1 (6 bases). The CDR3 has 15 residues. Trimming shortened V by 4 bases and J by 1 base, and 13 bases separated the two germline ends. Per germline, CDR1 MDHEN and CDR2 SYDVKM. CDR3 loop: CASSSPGQANTEAFF. DNA for the CDR3: TGTGCCAGCAGTTCCCCGGGACAAGCGAACACTGAAGCTTTCTTT.

This clonotype was counted between two and nine times. V usage is TRBV6-1 and J usage is TRBJ2-7; D may be TRBD1 (6 bases). Trimming left V 6 bases short and J 5 bases short, with 14 bases between. The CDR3 is made up of 13 amino acids. The germline V gene has CDR1 MNHNS and CDR2 SASEGT. The CDR3 here is CASSHGQLNEQYF. CDR3 nucleotides: TGTGCCAGCAGCCATGGACAGCTCAACGAGCAGTACTTC.

The chain combines TRBV9 with TRBJ2-2; 8 bases align to TRBD1. CDR3 length: 16 residues. Germline V gene data show CDR1 as SGDLS and CDR2 as YYNGEE. The J segment lost 5 bases and the V segment lost 0 bases, leaving 6 bases of the junction unmatched. The CDR3 spells CASSVDRTGLTGELFF. Here the CDR3 DNA reads TGTGCCAGCAGCGTAGATCGGACAGGGCTAACCGGGGAGCTGTTTTTT.

The sample holds a few counts of this clonotype. This chain links TRBV4-3 with TRBJ2-3; either TRBD1 or TRBD2 may fit D (5 bases each). The CDR3 loop spans 15 amino acids. Trimming removed 0 bases from V and 4 bases from J, with 11 bases in between. Germline V gene lookup returns CDR1 LGHNA and CDR2 YSLEER. The CDR3 protein is CASSQDWQGADTQYF. The CDR3 DNA is TGCGCCAGCAGCCAAGATTGGCAGGGAGCAGATACGCAGTATTTT.

Ten or more counts support this clonotype. The chain uses TRBV11-2 and TRBJ1-2, with 7 bases aligning to TRBD1. The CDR3 length is 13 residues. CDR1 is SGHAT and CDR2 is FQNNGV in the germline V gene. V gave up 5 bases and J gave up 8 bases; unmatched junction bases: 8. The CDR3 DNA follows: TGTGCCAGCAGCACAGACAGGGTTCCAGGCTACACCTTC. It specifies CASSTDRVPGYTF.